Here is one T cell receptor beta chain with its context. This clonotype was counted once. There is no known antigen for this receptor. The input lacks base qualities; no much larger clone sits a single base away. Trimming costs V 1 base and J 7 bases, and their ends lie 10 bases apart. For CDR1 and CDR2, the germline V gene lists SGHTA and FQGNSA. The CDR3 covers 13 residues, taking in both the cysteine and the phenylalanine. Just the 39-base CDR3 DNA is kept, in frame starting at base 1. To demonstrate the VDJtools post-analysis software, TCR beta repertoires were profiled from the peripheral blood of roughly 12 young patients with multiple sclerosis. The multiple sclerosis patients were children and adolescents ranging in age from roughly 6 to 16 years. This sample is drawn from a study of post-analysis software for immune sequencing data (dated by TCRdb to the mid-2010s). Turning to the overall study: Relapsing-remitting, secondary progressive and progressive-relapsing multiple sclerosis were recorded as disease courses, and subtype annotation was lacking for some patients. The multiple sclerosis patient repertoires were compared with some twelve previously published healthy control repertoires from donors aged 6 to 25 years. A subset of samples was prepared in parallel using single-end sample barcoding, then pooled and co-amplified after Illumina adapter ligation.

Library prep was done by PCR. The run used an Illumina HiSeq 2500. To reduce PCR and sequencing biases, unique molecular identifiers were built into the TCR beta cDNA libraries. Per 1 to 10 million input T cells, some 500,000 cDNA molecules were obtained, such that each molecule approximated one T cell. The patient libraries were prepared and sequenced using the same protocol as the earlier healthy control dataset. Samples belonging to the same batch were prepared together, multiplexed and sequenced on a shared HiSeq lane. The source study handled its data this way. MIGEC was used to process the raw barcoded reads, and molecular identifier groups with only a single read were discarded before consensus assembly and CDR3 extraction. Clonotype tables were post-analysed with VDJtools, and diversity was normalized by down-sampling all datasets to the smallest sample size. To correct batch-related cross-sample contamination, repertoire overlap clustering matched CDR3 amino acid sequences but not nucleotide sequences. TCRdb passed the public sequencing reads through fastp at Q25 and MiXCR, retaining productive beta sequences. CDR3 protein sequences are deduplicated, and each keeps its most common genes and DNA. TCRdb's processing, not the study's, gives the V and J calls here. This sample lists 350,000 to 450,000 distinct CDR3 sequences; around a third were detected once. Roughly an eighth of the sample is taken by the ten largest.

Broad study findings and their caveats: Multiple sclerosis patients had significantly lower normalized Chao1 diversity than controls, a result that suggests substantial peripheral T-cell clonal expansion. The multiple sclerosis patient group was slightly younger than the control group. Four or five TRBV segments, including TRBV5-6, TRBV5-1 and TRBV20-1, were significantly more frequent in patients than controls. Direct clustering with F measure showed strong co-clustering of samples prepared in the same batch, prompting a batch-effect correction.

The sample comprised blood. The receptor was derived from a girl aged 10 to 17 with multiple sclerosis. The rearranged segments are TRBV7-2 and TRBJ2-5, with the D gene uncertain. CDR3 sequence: CASSLEQRWTQYF. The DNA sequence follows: TGTGCCAGCAGCTTAGAACAGCGCTGGACCCAGTACTTC. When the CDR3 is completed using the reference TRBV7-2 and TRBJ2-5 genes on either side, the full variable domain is GAGVSQSPSNKVTEKGKDVELRCDPISGHTALYWYRQSLGQGLEFLIYFQGNSAPDKSGLPSDRFSAERTGGSVSTLTIQRTQQEDSAVYLCASSLEQRWTQYFGPGTRLLVL.